This T cell receptor beta chain was sequenced for a study of T cells in Graves' hyperthyroidism and ophthalmopathy. At the level of the study: Staff took peripheral blood when the initial diagnosis was made, before any treatment began.

No progression to ophthalmopathy during 18 months of follow-up defined stable disease. Disease duration under 2 months; hyperthyroidism patients were aged 18 to 65. The source of the PBMCs was around 9 ml of fresh peripheral blood. The sample holds many counts of this clonotype. Looked up from germline, CDR1 is SNHLY and CDR2 is FYNNEI. This CDR3 is 19 amino acids long. V dropped 2 bases and J dropped 6; count of bases not matched to a gene: 18. RNA transcripts served as the template for amplifying TCR beta CDR3 regions. The study used the HTBI primer set for a first-round RT-PCR of the TCR CDR3. One entry per CDR3 protein results from TCRdb running MiXCR on the multiplex PCR reads. The sample includes approximately 400,000 distinct CDR3 sequences, more than 15% of them seen just once.

V and J are TRBV2 and TRBJ2-3, with 9 bases lining up with TRBD1. The receptor was derived from a young woman with Graves' hyperthyroidism. Sequences were obtained from blood. CDR3 residues: CASSEFPQGMTGGGDTQYF. In DNA form, the CDR3 reads TGTGCCAGCAGTGAATTCCCCCAGGGGATGACAGGGGGGGGGGATACGCAGTATTTT.